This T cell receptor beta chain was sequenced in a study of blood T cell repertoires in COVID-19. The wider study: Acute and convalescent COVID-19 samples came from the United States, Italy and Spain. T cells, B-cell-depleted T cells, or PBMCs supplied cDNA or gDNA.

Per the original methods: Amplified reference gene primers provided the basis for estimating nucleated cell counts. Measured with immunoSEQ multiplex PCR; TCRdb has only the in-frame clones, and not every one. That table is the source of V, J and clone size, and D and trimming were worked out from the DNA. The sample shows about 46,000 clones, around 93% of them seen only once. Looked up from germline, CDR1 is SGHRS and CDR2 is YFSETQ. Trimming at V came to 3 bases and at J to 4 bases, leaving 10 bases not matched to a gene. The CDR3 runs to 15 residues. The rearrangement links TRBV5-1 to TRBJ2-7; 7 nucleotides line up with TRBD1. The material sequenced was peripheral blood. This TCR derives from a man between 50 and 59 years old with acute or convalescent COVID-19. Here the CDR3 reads CASSSRQGTGYEQYF. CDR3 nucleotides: TGCGCCAGCAGCTCTAGACAGGGAACGGGATACGAGCAGTACTTC.